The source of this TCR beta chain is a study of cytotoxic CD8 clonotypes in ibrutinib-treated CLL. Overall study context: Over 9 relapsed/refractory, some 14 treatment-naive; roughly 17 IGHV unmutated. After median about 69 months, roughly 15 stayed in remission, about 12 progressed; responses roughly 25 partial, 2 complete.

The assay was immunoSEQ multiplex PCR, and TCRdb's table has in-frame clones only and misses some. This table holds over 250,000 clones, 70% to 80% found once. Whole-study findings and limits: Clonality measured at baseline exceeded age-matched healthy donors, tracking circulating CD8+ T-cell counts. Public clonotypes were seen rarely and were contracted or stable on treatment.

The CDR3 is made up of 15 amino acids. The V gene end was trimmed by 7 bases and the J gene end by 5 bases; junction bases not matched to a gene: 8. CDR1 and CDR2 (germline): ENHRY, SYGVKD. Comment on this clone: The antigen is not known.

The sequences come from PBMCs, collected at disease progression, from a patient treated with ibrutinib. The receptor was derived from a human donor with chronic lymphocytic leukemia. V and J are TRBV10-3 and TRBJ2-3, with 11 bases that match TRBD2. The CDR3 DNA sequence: TGTGCCATCAAGGAGACTAGCGGGAATGAAGATACGCAGTATTTT. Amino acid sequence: CAIKETSGNEDTQYF.